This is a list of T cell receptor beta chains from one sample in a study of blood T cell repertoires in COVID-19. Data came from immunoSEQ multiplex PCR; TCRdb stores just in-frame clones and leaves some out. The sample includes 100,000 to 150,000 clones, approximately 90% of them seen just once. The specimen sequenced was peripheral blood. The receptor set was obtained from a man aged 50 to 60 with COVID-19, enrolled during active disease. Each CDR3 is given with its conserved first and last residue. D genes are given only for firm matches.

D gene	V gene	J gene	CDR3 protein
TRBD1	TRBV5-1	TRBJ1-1	CASTKTGGTEAFF
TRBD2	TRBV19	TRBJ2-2	CASSPETSGRAGELFF
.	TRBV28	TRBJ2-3	CASSLSSFTTDTQYF
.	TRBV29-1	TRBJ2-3	CSAGDSSTDTQYF
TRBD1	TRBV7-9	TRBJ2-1	CASSRGQGLYNEQFF
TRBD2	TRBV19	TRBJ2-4	CASSILAGNKNIQYF
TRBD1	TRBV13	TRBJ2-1	CASSEAGGWYEQFF
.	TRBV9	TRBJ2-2	CASSSDTGELFF
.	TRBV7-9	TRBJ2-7	CATGGEGYEQYF
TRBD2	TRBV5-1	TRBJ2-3	CASSRTSGRKPVDTQYF
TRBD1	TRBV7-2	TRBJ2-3	CASSRGITDTQYF
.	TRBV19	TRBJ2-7	CAAGVGYEQYF
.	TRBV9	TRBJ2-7	CASSVATGGNYEQYF
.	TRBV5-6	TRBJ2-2	CASSFIGDSSPGELFF